Below are 18 T cell receptor beta chains sequenced from a single sample in a study of early T cells in non-severe SARS-CoV-2 infection. TCRdb independently ran MiXCR on the 5' RACE reads; one entry per CDR3 protein. Of just under 60,000 distinct CDR3 sequences in the sample, 8% to 9% were seen once. Source material: whole blood. The origin of the receptors is an adult who was a healthcare worker with PCR-confirmed SARS-CoV-2 infection or an uninfected control (not recorded which).

This clonotype was seen many times. The chain uses TRBV5-1 and TRBJ1-1; 8 nucleotides align to TRBD1. Trimming cost V 3 bases and J 1 base; bases outside gene matches: 5. The CDR3 totals 15 residues. CDR1 is SGHRS, CDR2 YFSETQ, per germline. This CDR3 reads CASSSAGTGNTEAFF. CDR3 sequence (DNA): TGCGCCAGCAGCTCAGCCGGGACAGGGAACACTGAAGCTTTCTTT.

In its sample, this clonotype was seen many times. The chain joins TRBV15 to TRBJ2-3; 11 bases are a match to TRBD1. This CDR3 comprises 19 residues. CDR1 is LNHNV, CDR2 YYDKDF, per germline (reference sequence). V gave up 0 bases and J gave up 1 base; unmatched junction bases: 9. CDR3 sequence: CATSRDVPGQGERTDTQYF. The CDR3 coding sequence is TGTGCCACCAGCAGAGATGTTCCGGGACAGGGGGAGCGCACAGATACGCAGTATTTT.

This clonotype was seen at least ten times. This chain links TRBV19 with TRBJ2-1; a possible D gene is TRBD2 (6 bases). The V end was cut by 0 bases, the J end by 12 bases, with 9 bases between. There are 12 residues in the CDR3. Per the germline V gene, CDR1 is LNHDA and CDR2 is SQIVND (reference sequence). CDR3 coding DNA: TGTGCCAGTAGTATAGATCTAGCGACGCAGTTCTTC. Protein sequence: CASSIDLATQFF.

This clonotype was seen ten or more times. The genes are TRBV5-1 and TRBJ1-1, with D possibly matching TRBD1 (5 bases). This CDR3 is built from 15 residues. The germline gives CDR1 SGHRS, CDR2 YFSETQ. The ends were cut back, 0 bases at V and 0 bases at J, with 9 bases in the middle. CDR3 in DNA: TGCGCCAGCAGCTTGGGATGGGGCCTGAACACTGAAGCTTTCTTT. Translation: CASSLGWGLNTEAFF.

This clonotype was picked up many times. The chain is built from TRBV28 and TRBJ2-7; 9 positions match TRBD1. CDR3 length: 16 amino acids. Germline V lookup: CDR1 MDHEN, CDR2 SYDVKM. V lost 8 bases to trimming and J lost 0 bases; unmatched junction nucleotides: 11. In DNA, the CDR3 is TGTGCCAGCCAAACCCCCGGGACAGGGAACTCCTACGAGCAGTACTTC. Translated: CASQTPGTGNSYEQYF.

This clonotype was detected many times. This rearrangement joins TRBV28 to TRBJ1-2, with D unclear. V was clipped by 10 bases and J by 4 bases, with 13 bases between them. The CDR3 runs 12 residues. Per the germline V gene, CDR1 is MDHEN and CDR2 is SYDVKM. CDR3 residues: CATSYSGYGYTF. The CDR3 bases are TGTGCCACCTCATATTCTGGCTATGGCTACACCTTC.

This chain connects TRBV12-5 to TRBJ2-7; TRBD2 aligns across 10 bases. Looked up from germline, CDR1 is LGHNT and CDR2 is FRNRAP. The CDR3 runs 16 residues. The V segment lost 0 bases and the J segment 5 bases; nucleotides outside the gene matches: 7. The CDR3 protein is CASGLVLAAGGHEQYF. The CDR3 bases are TGTGCTAGTGGTTTGGTACTCGCAGCGGGAGGGCACGAGCAGTACTTC.

This clonotype was detected ten times or more. This chain connects TRBV12-3 or TRBV12-4 to TRBJ1-1; D uncertain. The CDR3 loop spans 13 amino acids. V lost 2 bases and J lost 1, with 5 bases in between. As DNA, the CDR3 is TGTGCCAGCAGTTTATGGGAGAACACTGAAGCTTTCTTT. Translated: CASSLWENTEAFF.

This chain links TRBV28 with TRBJ1-1; D is ambiguous. The germline V gene encodes CDR1 MDHEN and CDR2 SYDVKM. V was trimmed by 5 bases and J by 5 bases, leaving 12 bases between them. The CDR3 consists of 13 residues. The CDR3 spells CASSPTWGTEAFF. The CDR3 region has the DNA TGTGCCAGCAGTCCTACCTGGGGTACTGAAGCTTTCTTT.

The chain combines TRBV11-2 with TRBJ1-2, with 9 bases aligning to TRBD1. The CDR3 runs 15 residues. Looked up from germline, CDR1 is SGHAT and CDR2 is FQNNGV. V lost 2 bases to trimming and J lost 5 bases; unmatched junction nucleotides: 6. This CDR3 reads CASSLFGTGIYGYTF. CDR3 nucleotide sequence: TGTGCCAGCAGCTTATTCGGGACAGGGATTTATGGCTACACCTTC.

This clonotype appeared a few times. The V and J genes are TRBV5-4 and TRBJ2-1; no clear D gene. V gave up 2 bases and J gave up 0 bases, with 9 bases separating them. CDR1 and CDR2 (germline): SGHNT, YYREEE (reference sequence). The CDR3 covers 15 residues. CDR3: CASSFFRSSYNEQFF. The CDR3 bases are TGTGCCAGCAGCTTTTTCAGGAGCTCCTACAATGAGCAGTTCTTC.

This clonotype was seen repeatedly, ten times or more. The rearrangement joins TRBV20-1 to TRBJ1-2, with D possibly being TRBD1 (5 bases). V was trimmed by 0 bases and J by 2 bases, leaving 19 bases between them. The CDR3 is made up of 17 amino acids. Germline V CDR1 and CDR2: DFQATT, SNEGSKA (reference sequence). The CDR3 here is CSARDPQPGRINYGYTF. The CDR3 nucleotides read TGCAGTGCTAGAGATCCACAACCGGGACGCATAAACTATGGCTACACCTTC.

The chain links TRBV5-6 to TRBJ2-7, with D possibly called TRBD1 or TRBD2 (5 bases each). Trimming took off 3 bases at V and 3 bases at J, with 13 bases between the two ends. This CDR3 contains 14 residues. CDR1 SGHDT and CDR2 YYEEEE come from the germline V gene. CDR3 nucleotides: TGTGCCAGCAGCTCCACCGGGACCGACTACGAGCAGTACTTC. This encodes CASSSTGTDYEQYF.

The chain carries TRBV28 and TRBJ2-1; 11 nucleotides line up with TRBD2. Trimming took 7 bases from V and 9 from J; bases not matched to a gene: 8. Germline assignment: CDR1 MDHEN and CDR2 SYDVKM. This CDR3 region has 14 residues. The CDR3 region has the DNA TGTGCCAGCAACCTAGCGGGAGGTGGTAGTGAGCAGTTCTTC. Amino acid sequence: CASNLAGGGSEQFF.

This clonotype was recorded many times. The rearrangement uses TRBV7-9 and TRBJ2-3; 9 bases line up with TRBD2. Germline V CDR1 and CDR2: SEHNR, FQNEAQ (reference sequence). V lost 3 bases and J lost 3; bases outside the gene matches: 7. This CDR3 is 16 amino acids long. In DNA, the CDR3 is TGTGCCAGCAGCTTCCTTAGCGGGAGCGGGACAGATACGCAGTATTTT. This gives the protein CASSFLSGSGTDTQYF.

This clonotype occurred a few times. This sequence joins TRBV5-4 and TRBJ2-3, with D possibly being TRBD1 or TRBD2 (5 bases each). The CDR3 consists of 12 residues. In germline, CDR1 is SGHNT, CDR2 YYREEE (reference sequence). Between the trimmed V and J ends, which lost 4 bases and 3 bases, there was a span of 6 bases. This CDR3 reads CASSEGTDTQYF. CDR3 nucleotide sequence: TGTGCCAGCAGCGAGGGGACAGATACGCAGTATTTT.

This clonotype is large (0.1 to 1%) within its sample. V usage is TRBV10-2 and J usage is TRBJ2-7; unclear D gene. The CDR3 spans 11 residues. V was cut by 6 bases and J by 3 bases, with 6 bases left in between. Per germline, CDR1 WSHSY and CDR2 SAAADI. The CDR3 reads CASRSLYEQYF. CDR3 coding DNA: TGCGCCAGCAGGTCGCTCTACGAGCAGTACTTC.

In this sample, this clonotype turned up once. This sequence joins TRBV6-5 and TRBJ2-2; 9 bases are a match to TRBD2. V trimming: 6 bases; J trimming: 2 bases; junction bases outside the gene matches: 4. CDR3 size: 15 residues. Germline lookup yields CDR1 MNHEY and CDR2 SVGAGI. The DNA of the CDR3 is TGTGCCAGCAGAGCTAGCGGGAAAAACACCGGGGAGCTGTTTTTT. Amino acid sequence: CASRASGKNTGELFF.